These 8 T cell receptor beta chains were sequenced from one sample in a study of vaccination effects on CD4 cells after COVID-19. CD4+ T cell isolation took place after about nine days of culture. Infection with SARS-CoV-2 occurred in the person between March and December 2020, and PCR confirmed it. Subjects were given two BNT162b2 or mRNA-1273 vaccine doses. These receptors lack a known antigen. TCRdb's table, derived via immunoSEQ multiplex PCR, lists solely in-frame clones and lacks some. The data show about 50,000 clones, around 70% seen once. The sample was CD4+ T cells from PBMCs cultured without peptide, taken after COVID-19 vaccination. These receptors originate from a human donor who had a prior SARS-CoV-2 infection.

The CDR3 bases are TGTGCCAGCAGCTTCGGCGGCAACACTGAAGCTTTCTTT. This translates into CASSFGGNTEAFF. The V and J genes are TRBV7-3 and TRBJ1-1; D is ambiguous. Between the trimmed V and J ends, which lost 3 bases and 2 bases, there was a span of 7 bases. CDR1 is SGHTA, CDR2 FQGTGA, per germline. The CDR3 loop spans 13 amino acids. Full variable domain (remainder filled in from reference TRBV7-3 and TRBJ1-1): GAGVSQTPSNKVTEKGKYVELRCDPISGHTALYWYRQSLGQGPEFLIYFQGTGAADDSGLPNDRFFAVRPEGSVSTLKIQRTERGDSAVYLCASSFGGNTEAFFGQGTRLTVV.

V and J are TRBV10-3 and TRBJ1-2; 12 nucleotides line up with TRBD1. Trimming cost V 6 bases and J 6 bases; bases outside gene matches: 2. Germline-derived CDR1 and CDR2 are ENHRY and SYGVKD. The CDR3 contains 13 residues. The CDR3 spells CAIRGQGADGYTF. The DNA of the CDR3 is TGTGCCATCAGGGGACAGGGGGCAGATGGCTACACCTTC.

The V and J genes are TRBV7-2 and TRBJ2-3, with D possibly being TRBD1 or TRBD2 (5 bases each). The V gene lost 6 bases and the J gene lost 0 bases, with 16 bases spanning the gap. The length of the CDR3 is 16 residues. Germline CDR1 is SGHTA and CDR2 is FQGNSA. The CDR3 DNA is TGTGCCAGCAGAGACGGGACGAATCCTAGCACAGATACGCAGTATTTT. It specifies CASRDGTNPSTDTQYF.

This chain joins TRBV5-6 and TRBJ2-1; the D is unclear. The CDR3 covers 15 residues. Deletions cut 1 base from V and 5 bases from J, with 13 bases between. Per the germline V gene, CDR1 is SGHDT and CDR2 is YYEEEE. In nucleotides, the CDR3 is TGTGCCAGCAGCTTGTACGGACGAACCAACAATGAGCAGTTCTTC. It is translated as CASSLYGRTNNEQFF. The whole variable domain, filled in from reference TRBV5-6 and TRBJ2-1, reads DAGVTQSPTHLIKTRGQQVTLRCSPKSGHDTVSWYQQALGQGPQFIFQYYEEEERQRGNFPDRFSGHQFPNYSSELNVNALLLGDSALYLCASSLYGRTNNEQFFGPGTRLTVL.

The chain uses TRBV2 and TRBJ2-7; 8 bases align to TRBD1. Per the germline V gene, CDR1 is SNHLY and CDR2 is FYNNEI. V lost 11 bases to trimming and J lost 4 bases; unmatched junction nucleotides: 13. The CDR3 runs to 14 residues. The CDR3 nucleotides read TGTGCCGGACTAACACCAGGGGGCGGGTACGAGCAGTACTTC. Translating gives CAGLTPGGGYEQYF.

V is TRBV19 and J is TRBJ1-4; TRBD1 matches at 9 bases. V lost 5 bases and J lost 7; bases outside the gene matches: 20. Germline CDR1 reads LNHDA; CDR2 reads SQIVND (reference sequence). The CDR3 covers 19 residues. CDR3 in amino acids: CASSAYGQGISGPTEKLFF. In nucleotides, the CDR3 is TGTGCCAGTAGTGCGTATGGACAGGGGATCTCCGGTCCTACTGAAAAACTGTTTTTT.

The rearrangement links TRBV6-6 to TRBJ1-2; weak D call: TRBD1 (6 bases). This CDR3 is 13 amino acids long. Looked up from germline, CDR1 is MNHNY and CDR2 is SVGAGI (reference sequence). Between the trimmed V and J ends, which lost 8 bases and 2 bases, there was a span of 12 bases. CDR3 residues: CASGDTDNYGYTF. The DNA for the CDR3 is TGTGCCAGCGGGGACACAGACAACTATGGCTACACCTTC.

V and J are TRBV5-4 and TRBJ1-1, with no clear D. Germline V gene data show CDR1 as SGHNT and CDR2 as YYREEE (reference sequence). This CDR3 is 13 amino acids long. Trimming took off 0 bases at V and 3 bases at J, with 6 bases between the two ends. The CDR3 DNA follows: TGTGCCAGCAGCTTGGGGCGAGACACTGAAGCTTTCTTT. This encodes CASSLGRDTEAFF.